The rows below give T cell receptor beta chains drawn from one sample of a study of blood T cell repertoires in COVID-19. Generated by immunoSEQ multiplex PCR, the TCRdb table keeps only in-frame clones and is missing some. Seen here are some 320,000 clones, roughly 85% observed once, and the top ten hold approximately 7.9%. Sequences were obtained from peripheral blood. All receptors derive from a human donor in a cohort sampled during active COVID-19. CDR3s include the opening cysteine and the closing phenylalanine or tryptophan. The order of the fields is clone size, D gene, V gene, J gene, CDR3 protein, CDR3 DNA. The D gene is left open where the match is weak. Clone size, where shown, is once, few, many, or a class for clones that have expanded.

many	.	TRBV3-1/TRBV3-2	TRBJ1-1	CASSQVTGEAFF	TGTGCCAGCAGCCAGGTTACAGGGGAAGCTTTCTTT
few	.	TRBV5-1	TRBJ2-2	CASSFLQNTGELFF	TGCGCCAGCAGCTTTTTACAGAACACCGGGGAGCTGTTTTTT
few	.	TRBV12-3/TRBV12-4	TRBJ1-2	CARGDNVYGYTF	TGTGCCAGAGGGGACAACGTCTATGGCTACACCTTC
.	TRBD2	TRBV2	TRBJ2-7	CASTMTSGRGSSYEQYF	TGTGCCAGCACAATGACTAGCGGGCGCGGAAGCTCCTACGAGCAGTACTTC
.	.	TRBV5-6	TRBJ1-2	CASSLSQNYGYTF	TGTGCCAGCAGCTTAAGTCAGAACTATGGCTACACCTTC
.	.	TRBV6-5	TRBJ1-1	CASTPPGARTEAFF	TGTGCCAGCACCCCCCCAGGGGCGCGGACTGAAGCTTTCTTT
.	TRBD1	TRBV7-8	TRBJ1-4	CASSLARRGNNEKLFF	TGTGCCAGCAGCTTAGCGCGCAGGGGGAATAATGAAAAACTGTTTTTT
.	.	TRBV9	TRBJ1-3	CASSGPDGSSGNTIYF	TGTGCCAGCAGCGGACCGGACGGGAGCTCTGGAAACACCATATATTTT
.	.	TRBV2	TRBJ2-4	CASREGGLSAKNIQYF	TGTGCCAGCAGGGAGGGGGGGCTCTCAGCCAAAAACATTCAGTACTTC
.	.	TRBV5-1	TRBJ2-1	CASSPTGGSYNEQFF	TGCGCCAGCAGCCCGACAGGTGGCTCCTACAATGAGCAGTTCTTC
few	TRBD2	TRBV4-1	TRBJ2-3	CASSQDGISGASRSSTQYF	TGCGCCAGCAGCCAAGACGGAATTAGCGGGGCGTCTCGGTCGAGTACGCAGTATTTT
once	.	TRBV5-8	TRBJ2-1	CASSDPTGLNEQFF	TGTGCCAGCAGCGACCCGACAGGACTCAATGAGCAGTTCTTC
.	TRBD1	TRBV19	TRBJ1-6	CASSIFPDRVSGNSPLHF	TGTGCCAGTAGTATTTTCCCGGACAGGGTGTCGGGCAATTCACCCCTCCACTTT
.	.	TRBV20-1	TRBJ1-2	CSASPMDGYTF	TGCAGTGCTAGTCCTATGGATGGCTACACCTTC
.	.	TRBV30	TRBJ1-1	CAWMQGYAEAFF	TGTGCCTGGATGCAGGGGTACGCTGAAGCTTTCTTT
.	.	TRBV6-5	TRBJ1-3	CASSLDSSGNTIYF	TGTGCCAGCAGTCTGGACAGCTCTGGAAACACCATATATTTT
.	TRBD2	TRBV7-9	TRBJ2-3	CASSLRLAGGKTDTQYF	TGTGCCAGCAGCCTGCGTTTAGCGGGGGGGAAGACAGATACGCAGTATTTT
once	TRBD1	TRBV11-3	TRBJ2-7	CASSLGGQASYEQYF	TGTGCCAGCAGCTTAGGAGGACAGGCCTCCTACGAGCAGTACTTC
.	TRBD2	TRBV7-2	TRBJ2-3	CASSRGLAGGTDTQYF	TGTGCCAGCAGCCGGGGACTAGCGGGGGGCACAGATACGCAGTATTTT
.	.	TRBV4-2	TRBJ1-6	CASSHSPGHARTDSPLHF	TGTGCCAGCAGCCACTCCCCTGGGCACGCCCGGACAGATTCACCCCTCCACTTT
.	.	TRBV10-3	TRBJ1-2	CATQGPTGRGYTF	TGTGCCACCCAGGGACCAACAGGGAGAGGCTACACCTTC
.	.	TRBV5-1	TRBJ2-3	CASSLLDTQYF	TGCGCCAGCAGCCTTCTCGATACGCAGTATTTT
.	.	TRBV7-2	TRBJ2-7	CASSLGQTYYEQYF	TGTGCCAGCAGCTTAGGACAGACATACTACGAGCAGTACTTC
.	.	TRBV23-1	TRBJ1-5	CASSGGPLYSNQPQHF	TGCGCCAGCAGTGGAGGGCCGCTCTATAGCAATCAGCCCCAGCATTTT
.	TRBD2	TRBV30	TRBJ2-1	CAVLAGGYNEQFF	TGTGCCGTACTAGCGGGGGGGTACAATGAGCAGTTCTTC
many	TRBD2	TRBV11-2	TRBJ2-1	CASSLERGGIEQFF	TGTGCCAGCAGCTTAGAACGGGGGGGAATAGAGCAGTTCTTC
once	TRBD1	TRBV6-5	TRBJ2-7	CASRTGTGPYEQYF	TGTGCCAGCAGGACCGGGACAGGACCGTACGAGCAGTACTTC
once	TRBD2	TRBV19	TRBJ2-7	CASSIGLAGFYEQYF	TGTGCCAGTAGTATCGGGCTAGCGGGGTTTTACGAGCAGTACTTC
.	TRBD1	TRBV12-3/TRBV12-4	TRBJ2-7	CASSLGLGTGLYF	TGTGCCAGCAGTTTAGGGCTTGGGACAGGCCTGTACTTC
.	TRBD1	TRBV6-5	TRBJ1-1	CASRVNRGKNTEAFF	TGTGCCAGCAGAGTAAACAGGGGGAAGAACACTGAAGCTTTCTTT
.	TRBD1	TRBV7-9	TRBJ1-4	CASSPPRQGGEKLFF	TGTGCCAGCAGCCCACCGCGACAGGGTGGTGAAAAACTGTTTTTT
.	.	TRBV7-9	TRBJ1-4	CASSLEGRQGEKLFF	TGTGCCAGCAGCTTAGAAGGACGGCAGGGGGAAAAACTGTTTTTT
.	TRBD1	TRBV5-1	TRBJ2-2	CASSSRDRRTGELFF	TGCGCCAGCAGCTCCCGGGACAGGAGAACCGGGGAGCTGTTTTTT
.	.	TRBV30	TRBJ1-1	CAWSREDTEAFF	TGTGCCTGGAGCAGGGAGGACACTGAAGCTTTCTTT